Each of the 13 T cell receptor beta chains below was sequenced from the same sample in a study of blood T cell repertoires in COVID-19. Assay used: immunoSEQ multiplex PCR; TCRdb lists only in-frame clones, some missing. The table has some 230,000 clones, about 80% seen once. Sequenced: PBMCs or T cells enriched from blood (not recorded which). The receptor set was obtained from a woman aged 40 to 55 with acute COVID-19.

The chain links TRBV4-2 to TRBJ2-3; 11 bases map to TRBD2. V lost 0 bases, J lost 6 bases, and 2 bases stayed unmatched. The germline CDR1 and CDR2 sequences are LGHNA and YNFKEQ. The CDR3 runs 15 residues. In nucleotides, the CDR3 is TGTGCCAGCAGCCAAGAGACTAGCGGGAAGGATACGCAGTATTTT. As protein: CASSQETSGKDTQYF.

The chain carries TRBV7-9 and TRBJ1-4, with a possible D match to TRBD1 (6 bases). Germline CDR1 reads SEHNR; CDR2 reads FQNEAQ (reference sequence). This CDR3 region has 13 residues. With 5 bases removed from V and 5 bases from J, the gap between germline ends came to 9 bases. For the CDR3, the DNA is TGTGCCAGCAGCCCCCAGGGGAATGAAAAACTGTTTTTT. Translation gives CASSPQGNEKLFF.

V is TRBV2 and J is TRBJ2-3; unclear D gene. This CDR3 contains 15 residues. Germline values: CDR1 SNHLY, CDR2 FYNNEI. The V end was cut by 3 bases, the J end by 5 bases, with 15 bases between. CDR3 amino acids: CASSENRFPLDTQYF. The CDR3 coding sequence is TGTGCCAGCAGTGAGAACAGATTTCCGCTAGATACGCAGTATTTT.

V and J are TRBV7-2 and TRBJ2-7; 8 bases map to TRBD1. This CDR3 is built from 14 residues. Germline CDR1 is SGHTA and CDR2 is FQGNSA. V was pared by 5 bases and J by 3 bases, with 6 bases of the junction left unmatched. Written as DNA, the CDR3 is TGTGCCAGCAGCCTCGACAGGGGTCTCTACGAGCAGTACTTC. Amino acid sequence: CASSLDRGLYEQYF.

The chain is built from TRBV5-1 and TRBJ1-3; D possibly corresponds to TRBD1 (5 bases). The CDR3 sequence is 16 residues long. From germline, CDR1 is SGHRS and CDR2 YFSETQ. V dropped 0 bases and J dropped 0 bases, with 10 bases sitting between them. This CDR3 reads CASSLESRASGNTIYF. CDR3 DNA sequence: TGCGCCAGCAGCTTGGAGTCCAGGGCCTCTGGAAACACCATATATTTT.

The V gene is TRBV7-2, the J gene TRBJ1-3, with unresolved D. This CDR3 contains 15 residues. CDR1 and CDR2 from the germline V gene are SGHTA and FQGNSA. V lost 5 bases to trimming and J lost 0 bases, with 11 bases between them. The CDR3 coding sequence is TGTGCCAGCAGCCCATCCGGGAGCTCTGGAAACACCATATATTTT. Its translation: CASSPSGSSGNTIYF.

The genes are TRBV28 and TRBJ1-4; 8 nucleotides agree with TRBD1. The CDR3 is 14 residues long. Germline CDR1 MDHEN, CDR2 SYDVKM. V lost 6 bases to trimming and J lost 7 bases; unmatched junction nucleotides: 7. Here the CDR3 DNA reads TGTGCCAGCAGCCTGGACAGGGTTTTTGAAAAACTGTTTTTT. Translated: CASSLDRVFEKLFF.

The chain carries TRBV5-1 and TRBJ2-7, with TRBD1 identical over 9 bases. CDR3 length: 16 residues. V gave up 0 bases and J gave up 2 bases; unmatched junction bases: 6. CDR1 is SGHRS, CDR2 YFSETQ, per germline. The CDR3 protein is CASSLGRDRATYEQYF. Here the CDR3 DNA reads TGCGCCAGCAGCTTGGGCCGGGACAGGGCCACCTACGAGCAGTACTTC.

This chain links TRBV18 with TRBJ1-1, with 8 nucleotides matching TRBD1. Germline V gene lookup returns CDR1 KGHSH and CDR2 LQKENI. The CDR3 spans 15 residues. V was pared by 3 bases and J by 1 base, with 4 bases of the junction left unmatched. The DNA of the CDR3 is TGTGCCAGCTCACCGAGGACAGGGCAGAACACTGAAGCTTTCTTT. The encoded protein is CASSPRTGQNTEAFF.

V usage is TRBV5-4 and J usage is TRBJ1-1; D uncertain. Germline assignment: CDR1 SGHNT and CDR2 YYREEE (reference sequence). This CDR3 comprises 14 residues. With 5 bases removed from V and 1 base from J, the gap between germline ends came to 12 bases. The CDR3 bases are TGTGCCAGCAGTTTACCCCTACCGAACACTGAAGCTTTCTTT. Residues: CASSLPLPNTEAFF.

The chain uses TRBV19 and TRBJ1-6, with D perhaps matching TRBD1 (5 bases). Germline CDR1 is LNHDA and CDR2 is SQIVND (reference sequence). With 5 bases removed from V and 10 bases from J, the gap between germline ends came to 12 bases. This CDR3 is built from 13 residues. The CDR3 nucleotides read TGTGCCAGTAGTGTGGGGGGGGAGTCACCCCTCCACTTT. This sequence encodes CASSVGGESPLHF.

The V and J genes are TRBV6-5 and TRBJ2-5; D is unresolved. V lost 4 bases to trimming and J lost 2 bases, with 8 bases between them. The CDR3 sequence is 13 residues long. The germline gives CDR1 MNHEY, CDR2 SVGAGI. The CDR3 here is CASSWSSQETQYF. The CDR3 coding sequence is TGTGCCAGCAGTTGGAGCAGTCAAGAGACCCAGTACTTC.

In this sample, this clone turned up a few times. This chain joins TRBV7-3 and TRBJ2-2; D remains ambiguous. V lost 6 bases, J lost 7 bases, and 15 bases lay in between. Germline CDR1 is SGHTA and CDR2 is FQGTGA. The CDR3 is made up of 14 amino acids. The CDR3 here is CASSWSAIGGELFF. In nucleotides, the CDR3 is TGTGCCAGCAGTTGGTCAGCGATAGGCGGGGAGCTGTTTTTT.